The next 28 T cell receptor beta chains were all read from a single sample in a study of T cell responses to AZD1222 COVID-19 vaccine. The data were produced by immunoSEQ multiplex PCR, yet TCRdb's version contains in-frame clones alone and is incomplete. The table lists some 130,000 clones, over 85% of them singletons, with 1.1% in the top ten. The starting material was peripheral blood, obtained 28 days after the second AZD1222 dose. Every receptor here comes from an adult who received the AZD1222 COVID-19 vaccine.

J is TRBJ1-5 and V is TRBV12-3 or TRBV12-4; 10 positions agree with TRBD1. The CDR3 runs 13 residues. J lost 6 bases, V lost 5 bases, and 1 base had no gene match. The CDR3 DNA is TGTGCCAGCAGTGGACAGGGGGTTCAGCCCCAGCATTTT. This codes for CASSGQGVQPQHF.

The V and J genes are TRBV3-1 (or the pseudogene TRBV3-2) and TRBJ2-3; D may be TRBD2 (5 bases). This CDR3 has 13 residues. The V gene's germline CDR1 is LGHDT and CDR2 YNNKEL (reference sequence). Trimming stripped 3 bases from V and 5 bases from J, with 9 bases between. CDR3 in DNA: TGTGCCAGCAGCCAGGGAGTTAGAGATACGCAGTATTTT. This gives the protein CASSQGVRDTQYF.

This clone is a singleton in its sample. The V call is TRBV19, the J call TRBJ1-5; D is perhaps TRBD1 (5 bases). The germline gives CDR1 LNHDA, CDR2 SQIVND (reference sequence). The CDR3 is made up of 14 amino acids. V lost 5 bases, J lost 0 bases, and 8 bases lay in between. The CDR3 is CASSPRGSNQPQHF. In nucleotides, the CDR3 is TGTGCCAGTAGTCCAAGGGGTAGCAATCAGCCCCAGCATTTT. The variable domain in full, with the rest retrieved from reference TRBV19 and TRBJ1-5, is DGGITQSPKYLFRKEGQNVTLSCEQNLNHDAMYWYRQDPGQGLRLIYYSQIVNDFQKGDIAEGYSVSREKKESFPLTVTSAQKNPTAFYLCASSPRGSNQPQHFGDGTRLSIL.

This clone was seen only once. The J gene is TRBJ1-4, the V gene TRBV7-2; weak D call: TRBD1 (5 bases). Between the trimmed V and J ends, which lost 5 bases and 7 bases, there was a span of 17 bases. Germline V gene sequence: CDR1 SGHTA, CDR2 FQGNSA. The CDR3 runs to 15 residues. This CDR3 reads CASSPQVGVGEKLFF. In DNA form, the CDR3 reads TGTGCCAGCAGCCCACAGGTCGGGGTGGGTGAAAAACTGTTTTTT. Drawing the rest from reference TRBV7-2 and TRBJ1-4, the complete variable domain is GAGVSQSPSNKVTEKGKDVELRCDPISGHTALYWYRQSLGQGLEFLIYFQGNSAPDKSGLPSDRFSAERTGGSVSTLTIQRTQQEDSAVYLCASSPQVGVGEKLFFGSGTQLSVL.

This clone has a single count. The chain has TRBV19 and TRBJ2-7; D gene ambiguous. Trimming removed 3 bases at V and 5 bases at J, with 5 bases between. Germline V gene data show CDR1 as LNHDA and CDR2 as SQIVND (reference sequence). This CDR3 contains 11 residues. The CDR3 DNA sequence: TGTGCCAGTAGTATCTTTGACGAGCAGTACTTC. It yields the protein CASSIFDEQYF.

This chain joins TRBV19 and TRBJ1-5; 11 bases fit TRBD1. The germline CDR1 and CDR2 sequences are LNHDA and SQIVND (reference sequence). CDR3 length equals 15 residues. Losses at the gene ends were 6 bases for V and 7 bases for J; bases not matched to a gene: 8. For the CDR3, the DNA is TGTGCCAGTAGACGAAGGGGACAGGGGGACCAGCCCCAGCATTTT. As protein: CASRRRGQGDQPQHF.

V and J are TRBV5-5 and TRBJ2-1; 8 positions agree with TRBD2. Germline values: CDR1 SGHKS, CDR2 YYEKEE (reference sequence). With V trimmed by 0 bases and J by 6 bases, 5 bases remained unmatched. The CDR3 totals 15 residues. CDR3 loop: CASSLVGTRGNEQFF. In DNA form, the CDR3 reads TGTGCCAGCAGCTTGGTTGGGACTAGGGGCAATGAGCAGTTCTTC.

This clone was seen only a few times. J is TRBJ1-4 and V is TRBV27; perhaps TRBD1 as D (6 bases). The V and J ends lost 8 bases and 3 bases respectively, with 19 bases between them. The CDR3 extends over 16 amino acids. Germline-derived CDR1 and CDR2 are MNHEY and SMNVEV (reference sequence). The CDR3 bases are TGTGCCAGCTGCCCGAACCCGGGACACCCTAATGAAAAACTGTTTTTT. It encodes CASCPNPGHPNEKLFF. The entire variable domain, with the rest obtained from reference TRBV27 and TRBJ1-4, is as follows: EAQVTQNPRYLITVTGKKLTVTCSQNMNHEYMSWYRQDPGLGLRQIYYSMNVEVTDKGDVPEGYKVSRKEKRNFPLILESPSPNQTSLYFCASCPNPGHPNEKLFFGSGTQLSVL.

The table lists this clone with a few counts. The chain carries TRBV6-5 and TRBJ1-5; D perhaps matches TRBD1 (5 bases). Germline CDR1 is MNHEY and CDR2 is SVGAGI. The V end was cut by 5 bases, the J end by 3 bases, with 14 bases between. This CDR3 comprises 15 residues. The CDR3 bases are TGTGCCAGCAGTCCCGCGGGGCGGGACAATCAGCCCCAGCATTTT. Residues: CASSPAGRDNQPQHF.

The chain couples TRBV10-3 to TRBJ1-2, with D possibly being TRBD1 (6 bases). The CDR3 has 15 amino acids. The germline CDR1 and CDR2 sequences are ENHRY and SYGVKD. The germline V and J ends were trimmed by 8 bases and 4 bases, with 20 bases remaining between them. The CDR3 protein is CAILSAGASGYGYTF. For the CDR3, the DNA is TGTGCCATCCTGTCCGCAGGGGCGAGCGGCTATGGCTACACCTTC.

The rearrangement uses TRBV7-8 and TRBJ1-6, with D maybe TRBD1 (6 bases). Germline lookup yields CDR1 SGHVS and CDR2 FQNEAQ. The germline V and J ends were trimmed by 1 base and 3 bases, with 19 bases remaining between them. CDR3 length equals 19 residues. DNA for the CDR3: TGTGCCAGCAGCTTAGGGACTCTACAGGGTACGGACTATAATTCACCCCTCCACTTT. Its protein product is CASSLGTLQGTDYNSPLHF.

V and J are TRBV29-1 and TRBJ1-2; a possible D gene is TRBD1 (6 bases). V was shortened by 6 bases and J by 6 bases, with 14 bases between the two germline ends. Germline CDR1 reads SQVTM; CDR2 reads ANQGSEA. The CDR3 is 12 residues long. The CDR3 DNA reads TGCAGCGTCGCCGGACAGTTTCATGGCTACACCTTC. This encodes CSVAGQFHGYTF.

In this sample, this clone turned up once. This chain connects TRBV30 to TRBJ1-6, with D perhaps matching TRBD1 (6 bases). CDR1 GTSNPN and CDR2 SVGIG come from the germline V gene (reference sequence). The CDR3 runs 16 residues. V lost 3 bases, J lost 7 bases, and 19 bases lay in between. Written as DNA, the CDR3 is TGTGCCTGGAGCGGGCGAGGGGGGGGCAGGAATTCACCCCTCCACTTT. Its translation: CAWSGRGGGRNSPLHF.

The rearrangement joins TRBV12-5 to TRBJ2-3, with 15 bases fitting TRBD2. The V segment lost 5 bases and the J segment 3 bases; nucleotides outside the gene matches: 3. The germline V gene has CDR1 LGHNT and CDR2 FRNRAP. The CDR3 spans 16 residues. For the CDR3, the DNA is TGTGCTAGTGGTCTAGGACTAGCGGGAGGGACAGATACGCAGTATTTT. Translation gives CASGLGLAGGTDTQYF.

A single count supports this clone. The CDR3 nucleotides read TGTGCCACCGGGGCCGCAGGGGGCAGTGGAAACACCATATATTTT. Its protein is CATGAAGGSGNTIYF. This chain connects TRBV10-3 to TRBJ1-3; 8 bases map to TRBD1. The J segment lost 3 bases and the V segment lost 10 bases, leaving 11 bases of the junction unmatched. The length of the CDR3 is 15 residues. Germline assignment: CDR1 ENHRY and CDR2 SYGVKD.

The CDR3 reads CASSLETGNTGELFF. The CDR3 DNA follows: TGTGCCAGCAGCTTAGAGACTGGGAACACCGGGGAGCTGTTTTTT. J is TRBJ2-2 and V is TRBV7-2; D is ambiguous. With 1 base removed from V and 1 base from J, the gap between germline ends came to 7 bases. CDR3 length: 15 residues. Germline V gives CDR1 SGHTA, CDR2 FQGNSA.

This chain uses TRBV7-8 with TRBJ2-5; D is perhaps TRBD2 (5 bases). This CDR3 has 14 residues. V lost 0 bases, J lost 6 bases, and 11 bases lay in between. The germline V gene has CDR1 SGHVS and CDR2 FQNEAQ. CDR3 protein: CASSLAGVVKTQYF. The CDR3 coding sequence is TGTGCCAGCAGCTTAGCGGGAGTGGTAAAGACCCAGTACTTC.

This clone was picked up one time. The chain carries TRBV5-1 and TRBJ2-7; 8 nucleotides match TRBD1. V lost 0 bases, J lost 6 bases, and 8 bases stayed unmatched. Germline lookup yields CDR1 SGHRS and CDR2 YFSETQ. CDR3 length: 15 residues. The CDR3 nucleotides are TGCGCCAGCAGCTTGGATGGCAGGGGGCGCGGCGAGCAGTACTTC. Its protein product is CASSLDGRGRGEQYF.

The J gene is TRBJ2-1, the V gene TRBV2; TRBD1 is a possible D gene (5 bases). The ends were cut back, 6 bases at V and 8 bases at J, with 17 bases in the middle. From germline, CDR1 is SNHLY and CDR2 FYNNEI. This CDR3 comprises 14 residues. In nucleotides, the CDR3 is TGTGCCAGCAGCGCATGGGGCGCGCTCCATGAGCAGTTCTTC. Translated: CASSAWGALHEQFF.

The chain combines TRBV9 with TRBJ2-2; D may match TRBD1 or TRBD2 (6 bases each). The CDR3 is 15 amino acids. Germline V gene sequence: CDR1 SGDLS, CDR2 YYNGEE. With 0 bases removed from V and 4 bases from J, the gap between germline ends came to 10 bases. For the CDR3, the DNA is TGTGCCAGCAGCGTAGGGGGGGCATTCACCGGGGAGCTGTTTTTT. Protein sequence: CASSVGGAFTGELFF.

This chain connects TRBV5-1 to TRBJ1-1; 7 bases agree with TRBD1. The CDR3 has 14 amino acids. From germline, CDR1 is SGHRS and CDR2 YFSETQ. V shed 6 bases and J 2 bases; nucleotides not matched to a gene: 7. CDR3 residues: CASMTQGGNTEAFF. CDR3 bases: TGCGCCAGCATGACTCAGGGGGGTAACACTGAAGCTTTCTTT. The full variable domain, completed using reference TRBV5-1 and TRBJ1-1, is KAGVTQTPRYLIKTRGQQVTLSCSPISGHRSVSWYQQTPGQGLQFLFEYFSETQRNKGNFPGRFSGRQFSNSRSEMNVSTLELGDSALYLCASMTQGGNTEAFFGQGTRLTVV.

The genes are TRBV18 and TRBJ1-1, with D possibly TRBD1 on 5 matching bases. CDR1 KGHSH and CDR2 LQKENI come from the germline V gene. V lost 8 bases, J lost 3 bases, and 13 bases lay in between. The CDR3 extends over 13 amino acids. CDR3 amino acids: CASRQQTYTEAFF. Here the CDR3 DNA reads TGTGCCAGCCGACAGCAGACTTACACTGAAGCTTTCTTT.

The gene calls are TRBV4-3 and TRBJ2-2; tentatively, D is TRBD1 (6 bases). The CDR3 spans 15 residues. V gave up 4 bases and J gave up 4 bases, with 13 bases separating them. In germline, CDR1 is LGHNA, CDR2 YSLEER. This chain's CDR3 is CASSLHRATTGELFF. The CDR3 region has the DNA TGCGCCAGCAGCCTTCACAGGGCGACCACCGGGGAGCTGTTTTTT.

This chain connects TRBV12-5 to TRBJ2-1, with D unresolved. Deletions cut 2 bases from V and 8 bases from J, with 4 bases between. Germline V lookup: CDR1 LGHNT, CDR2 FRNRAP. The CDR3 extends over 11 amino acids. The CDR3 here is CASGLTHEQFF. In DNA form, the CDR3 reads TGTGCTAGTGGTTTGACCCATGAGCAGTTCTTC.

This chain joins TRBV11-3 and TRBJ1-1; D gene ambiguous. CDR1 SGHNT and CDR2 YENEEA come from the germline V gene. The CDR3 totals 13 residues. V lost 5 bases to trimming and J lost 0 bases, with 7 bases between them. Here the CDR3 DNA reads TGTGCCAGCAGCCGCGTGGTGAACACTGAAGCTTTCTTT. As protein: CASSRVVNTEAFF.

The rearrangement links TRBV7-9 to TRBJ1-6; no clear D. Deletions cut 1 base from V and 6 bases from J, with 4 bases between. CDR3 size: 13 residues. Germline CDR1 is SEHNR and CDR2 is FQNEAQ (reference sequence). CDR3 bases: TGTGCCAGCAGCTTAGTCAGTAATTCACCCCTCCACTTT. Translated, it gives CASSLVSNSPLHF.

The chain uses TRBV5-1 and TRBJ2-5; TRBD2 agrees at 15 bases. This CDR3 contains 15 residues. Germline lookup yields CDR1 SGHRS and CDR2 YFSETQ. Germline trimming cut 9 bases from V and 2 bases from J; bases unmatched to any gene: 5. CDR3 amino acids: CATGTSGGLQETQYF. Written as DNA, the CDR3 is TGCGCCACCGGGACTAGCGGGGGGCTACAAGAGACCCAGTACTTC.

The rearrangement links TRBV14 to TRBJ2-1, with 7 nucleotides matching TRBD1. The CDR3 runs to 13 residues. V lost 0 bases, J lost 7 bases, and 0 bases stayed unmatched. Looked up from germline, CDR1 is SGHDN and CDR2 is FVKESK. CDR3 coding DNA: TGTGCCAGCAGCCAAGACAGGGGGAATGAGCAGTTCTTC. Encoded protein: CASSQDRGNEQFF.